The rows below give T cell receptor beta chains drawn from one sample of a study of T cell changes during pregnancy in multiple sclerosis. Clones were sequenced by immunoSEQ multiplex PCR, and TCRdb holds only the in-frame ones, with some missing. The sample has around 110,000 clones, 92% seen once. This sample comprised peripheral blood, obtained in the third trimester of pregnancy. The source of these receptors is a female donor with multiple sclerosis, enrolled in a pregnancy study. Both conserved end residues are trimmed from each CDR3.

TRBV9 ASGPGGDHNSPLH
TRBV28 ASSPNRVAYGYT
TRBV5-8 ASSFGHRTYNEQF
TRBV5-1 ASSLNPGSTGELF
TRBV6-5 ASRLGLWNEQF
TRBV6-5 ASSPRDRGQETQY
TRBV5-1 ASSLGGTPSNYGYT
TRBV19 ASTYNPGGTGELF
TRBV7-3 ASSLTGIGETQY
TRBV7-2 ASSFHSNTGELF
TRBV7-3 ASSLTAGGLSYNEQF
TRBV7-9 ASSRDRGDYEQY
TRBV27 ASTLQGQPYNEQF
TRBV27 ASTSGFPGELF
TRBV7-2 ASSLRGTGHSPLH
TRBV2 ASMQLLDTQY
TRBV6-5 ASSLLATQETQY
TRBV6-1 ASSGRQAMNTEAF
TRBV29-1 SVGSGRYEQY
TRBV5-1 ASSWSGDQETQY
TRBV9 ASSVDIQDEQY
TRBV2 ASRRSRDRNTEAF
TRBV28 ASVRVPGELF
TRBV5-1 ASSLVSTTDTQY
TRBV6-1 ASSGQGANTGELF
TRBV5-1 ASSPGDSGRYYEQY
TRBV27 ASSLFRETVYNEQF
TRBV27 ASRSGVPGNTIY
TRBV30 AWSVASNQPQH
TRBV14 ASSRQQGLNSPLH
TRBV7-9 ASSPGPGGEQY
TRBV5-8 ASSLTREQPQH
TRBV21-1 ASSGRPAGEVLDTQY
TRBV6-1 ASSGTGRTRPQH
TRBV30 AWSLGTSGRGGTDTQY
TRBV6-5 ASSLLAGGKTDEQY
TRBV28 ASSQGGFSWTEAF
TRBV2 ASSKRDSNQPQH
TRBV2 ASSERGGDLAKNIQY
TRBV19 ASSTLTGGVWPQH
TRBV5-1 ASSLKGGEKLF
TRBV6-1 ASSDRAQGALYEQY
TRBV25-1 ASSERASGRGTDTQY
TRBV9 ASSVSGAPNEKLF
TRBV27 ASRRGAADNYGYT
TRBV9 ASSVGTTYEQY